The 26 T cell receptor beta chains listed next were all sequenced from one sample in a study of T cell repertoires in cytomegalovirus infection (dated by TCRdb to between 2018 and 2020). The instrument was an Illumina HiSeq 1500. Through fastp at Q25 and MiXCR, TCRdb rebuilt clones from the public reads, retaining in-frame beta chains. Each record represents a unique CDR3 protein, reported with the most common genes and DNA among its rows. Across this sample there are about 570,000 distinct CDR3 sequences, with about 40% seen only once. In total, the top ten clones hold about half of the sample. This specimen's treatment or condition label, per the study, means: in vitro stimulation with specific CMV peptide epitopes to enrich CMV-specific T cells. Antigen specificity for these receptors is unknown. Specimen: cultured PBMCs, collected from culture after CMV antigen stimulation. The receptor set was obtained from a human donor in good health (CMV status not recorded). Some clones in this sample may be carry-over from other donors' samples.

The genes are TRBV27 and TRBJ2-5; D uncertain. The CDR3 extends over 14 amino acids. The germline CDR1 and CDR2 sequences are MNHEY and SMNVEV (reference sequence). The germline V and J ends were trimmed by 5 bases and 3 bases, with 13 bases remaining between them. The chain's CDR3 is CASSPYGPKETQYF. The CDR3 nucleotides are TGTGCCAGCAGTCCCTATGGACCCAAAGAGACCCAGTACTTC.

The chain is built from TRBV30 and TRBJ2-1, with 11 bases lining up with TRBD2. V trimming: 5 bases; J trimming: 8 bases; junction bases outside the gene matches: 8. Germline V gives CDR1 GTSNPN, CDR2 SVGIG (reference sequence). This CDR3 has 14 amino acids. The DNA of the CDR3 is TGTGCCTGGGCCCGACTAGCGGGAATCGATGAGCAGTTCTTC. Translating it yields CAWARLAGIDEQFF.

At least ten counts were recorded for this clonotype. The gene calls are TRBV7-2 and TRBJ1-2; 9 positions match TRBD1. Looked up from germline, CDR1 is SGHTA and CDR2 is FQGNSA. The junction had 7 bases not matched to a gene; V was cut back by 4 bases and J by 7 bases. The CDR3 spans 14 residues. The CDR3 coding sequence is TGTGCCAGCAGCTACCCCGGGACAGGGTCTGGCTACACCTTC. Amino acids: CASSYPGTGSGYTF.

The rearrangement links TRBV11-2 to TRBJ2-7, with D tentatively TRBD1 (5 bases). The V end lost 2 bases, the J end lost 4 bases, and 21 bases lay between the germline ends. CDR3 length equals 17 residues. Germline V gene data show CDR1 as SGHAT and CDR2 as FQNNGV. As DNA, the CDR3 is TGTGCCAGCAGCTTAAATCGTGGGGCTAATGCCCCTTACGAGCAGTACTTC. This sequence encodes CASSLNRGANAPYEQYF. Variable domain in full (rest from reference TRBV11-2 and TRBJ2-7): EAGVAQSPRYKIIEKRQSVAFWCNPISGHATLYWYQQILGQGPKLLIQFQNNGVVDDSQLPKDRFSAERLKGVDSTLKIQPAKLEDSAVYLCASSLNRGANAPYEQYFGPGTRLTVT.

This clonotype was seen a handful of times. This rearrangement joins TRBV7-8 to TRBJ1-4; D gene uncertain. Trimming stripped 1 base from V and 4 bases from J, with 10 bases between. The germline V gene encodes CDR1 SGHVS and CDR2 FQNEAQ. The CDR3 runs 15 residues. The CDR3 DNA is TGTGCCAGCAGCTTAGACGGCACTCGTAATGAAAAACTGTTTTTT. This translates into CASSLDGTRNEKLFF.

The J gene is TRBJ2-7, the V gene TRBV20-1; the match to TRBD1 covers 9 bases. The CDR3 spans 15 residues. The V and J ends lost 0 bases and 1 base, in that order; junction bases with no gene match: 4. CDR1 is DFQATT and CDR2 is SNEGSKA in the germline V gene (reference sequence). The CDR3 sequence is CSARDPGQGSYEQYF. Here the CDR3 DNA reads TGCAGTGCTAGAGATCCGGGACAGGGTTCCTACGAGCAGTACTTC.

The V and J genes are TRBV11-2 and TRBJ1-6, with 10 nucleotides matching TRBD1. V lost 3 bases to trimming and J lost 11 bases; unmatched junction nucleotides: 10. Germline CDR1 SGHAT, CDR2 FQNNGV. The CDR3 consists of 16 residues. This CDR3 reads CASSFPTTGGLPPLHF. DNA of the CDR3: TGTGCCAGCAGCTTCCCCACGACAGGGGGCCTACCACCCCTCCACTTT. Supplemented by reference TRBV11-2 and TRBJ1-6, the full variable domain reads EAGVAQSPRYKIIEKRQSVAFWCNPISGHATLYWYQQILGQGPKLLIQFQNNGVVDDSQLPKDRFSAERLKGVDSTLKIQPAKLEDSAVYLCASSFPTTGGLPPLHFGNGTRLTVT.

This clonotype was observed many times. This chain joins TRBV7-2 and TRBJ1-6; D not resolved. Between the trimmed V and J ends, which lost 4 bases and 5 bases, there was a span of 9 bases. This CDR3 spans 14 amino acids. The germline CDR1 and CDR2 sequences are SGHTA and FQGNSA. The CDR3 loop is CASSSGSNNSPLHF. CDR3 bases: TGTGCCAGCAGCTCCGGGTCAAATAATTCACCCCTCCACTTT.

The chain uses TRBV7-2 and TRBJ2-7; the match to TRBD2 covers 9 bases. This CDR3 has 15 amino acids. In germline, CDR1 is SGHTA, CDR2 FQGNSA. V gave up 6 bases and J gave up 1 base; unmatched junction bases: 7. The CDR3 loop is CASRRNLAGSYEQYF. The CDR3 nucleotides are TGTGCCAGCAGGCGTAACCTAGCGGGGTCCTACGAGCAGTACTTC.

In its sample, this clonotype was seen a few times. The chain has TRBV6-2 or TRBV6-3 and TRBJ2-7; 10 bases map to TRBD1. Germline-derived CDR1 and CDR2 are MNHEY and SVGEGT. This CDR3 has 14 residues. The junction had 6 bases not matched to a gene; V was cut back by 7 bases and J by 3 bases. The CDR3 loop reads CASIPGQGFYEQYF. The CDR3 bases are TGTGCCAGCATCCCGGGACAGGGGTTCTACGAGCAGTACTTC.

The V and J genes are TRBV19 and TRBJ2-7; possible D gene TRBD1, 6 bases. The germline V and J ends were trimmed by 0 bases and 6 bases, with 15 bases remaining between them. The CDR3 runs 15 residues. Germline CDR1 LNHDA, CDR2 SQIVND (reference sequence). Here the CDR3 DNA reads TGTGCCAGTAGTATAGATCACGCCAGGGGAATCGAGCAGTACTTC. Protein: CASSIDHARGIEQYF.

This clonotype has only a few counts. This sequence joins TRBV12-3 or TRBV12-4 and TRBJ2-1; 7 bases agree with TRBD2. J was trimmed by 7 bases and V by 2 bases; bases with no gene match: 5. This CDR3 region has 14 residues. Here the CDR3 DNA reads TGTGCCAGCAGTTTATTAAGCGGGGCTAATGAGCAGTTCTTC. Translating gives CASSLLSGANEQFF.

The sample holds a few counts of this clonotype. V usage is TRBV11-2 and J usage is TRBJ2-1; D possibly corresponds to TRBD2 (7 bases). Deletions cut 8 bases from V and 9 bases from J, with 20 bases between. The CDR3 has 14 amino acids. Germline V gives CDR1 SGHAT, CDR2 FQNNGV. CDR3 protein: CASSQGRGGREQFF. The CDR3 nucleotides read TGTGCCAGCTCCCAGGGAAGGGGGGGGCGTGAGCAGTTCTTC.

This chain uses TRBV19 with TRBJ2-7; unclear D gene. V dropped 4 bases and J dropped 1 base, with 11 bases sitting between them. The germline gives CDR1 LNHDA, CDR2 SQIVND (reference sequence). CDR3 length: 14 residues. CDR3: CASSTQFTSYEQYF. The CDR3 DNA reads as TGTGCCAGTAGTACACAGTTCACATCCTACGAGCAGTACTTC.

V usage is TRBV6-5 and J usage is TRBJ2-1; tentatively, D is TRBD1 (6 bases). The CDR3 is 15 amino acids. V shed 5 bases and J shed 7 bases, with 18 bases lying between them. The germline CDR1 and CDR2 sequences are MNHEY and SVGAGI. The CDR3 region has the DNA TGTGCCAGCAGTAGGGTTCTTACAGGGTTGAATGAGCAGTTCTTC. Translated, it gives CASSRVLTGLNEQFF.

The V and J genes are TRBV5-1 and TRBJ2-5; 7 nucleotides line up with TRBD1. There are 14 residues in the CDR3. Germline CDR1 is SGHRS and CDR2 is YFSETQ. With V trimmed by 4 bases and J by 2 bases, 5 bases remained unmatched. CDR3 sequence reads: CASSRGTAQETQYF. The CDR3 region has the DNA TGCGCCAGCAGCAGGGGGACAGCTCAAGAGACCCAGTACTTC.

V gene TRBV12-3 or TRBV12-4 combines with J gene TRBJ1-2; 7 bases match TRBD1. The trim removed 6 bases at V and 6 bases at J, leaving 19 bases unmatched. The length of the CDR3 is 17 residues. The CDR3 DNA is TGTGCCAGCAGCCGTAATACAGGGGTCGTCCTAAGCGATGGCTACACCTTC. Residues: CASSRNTGVVLSDGYTF.

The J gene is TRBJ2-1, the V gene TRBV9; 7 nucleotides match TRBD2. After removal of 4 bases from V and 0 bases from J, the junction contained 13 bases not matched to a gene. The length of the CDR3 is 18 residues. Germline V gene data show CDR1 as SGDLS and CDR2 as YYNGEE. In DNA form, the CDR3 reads TGTGCCAGCAGCCCGAAAAGCGGGGACCCGAGCTCCTACAATGAGCAGTTCTTC. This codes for CASSPKSGDPSSYNEQFF.

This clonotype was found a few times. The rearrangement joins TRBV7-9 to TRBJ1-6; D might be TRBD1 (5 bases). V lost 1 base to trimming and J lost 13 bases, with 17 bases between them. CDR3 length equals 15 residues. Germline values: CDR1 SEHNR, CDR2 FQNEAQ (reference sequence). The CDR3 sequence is CASSLGFDSFLPLHF. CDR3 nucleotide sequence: TGTGCCAGCAGCTTAGGTTTTGACAGCTTTCTCCCCCTCCACTTT.

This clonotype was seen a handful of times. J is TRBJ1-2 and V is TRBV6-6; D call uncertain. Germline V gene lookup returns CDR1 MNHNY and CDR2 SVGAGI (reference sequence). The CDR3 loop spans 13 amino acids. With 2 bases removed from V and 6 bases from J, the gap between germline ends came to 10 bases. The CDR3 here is CASSYTNRDGYTF. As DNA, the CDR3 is TGTGCCAGCAGTTACACGAATCGGGATGGCTACACCTTC.

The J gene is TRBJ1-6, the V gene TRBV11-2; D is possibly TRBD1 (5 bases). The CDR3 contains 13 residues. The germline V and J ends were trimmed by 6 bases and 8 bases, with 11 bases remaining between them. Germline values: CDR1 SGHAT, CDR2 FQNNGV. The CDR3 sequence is CASSVRVDSPLHF. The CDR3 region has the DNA TGTGCCAGCAGTGTCAGGGTGGATTCACCCCTCCACTTT.

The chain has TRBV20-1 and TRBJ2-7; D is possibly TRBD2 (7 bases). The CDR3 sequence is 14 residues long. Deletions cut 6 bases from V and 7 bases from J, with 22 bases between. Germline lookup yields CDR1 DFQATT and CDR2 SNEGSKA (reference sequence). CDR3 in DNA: TGCAGTGCGAGCAAGGGGGGGAGGAGATGGGAGCAGTACTTC. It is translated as CSASKGGRRWEQYF.

The CDR3 protein is CASSPPNGGALTEQYF. CDR3 bases: TGTGCCAGCAGCCCCCCAAACGGGGGGGCCCTCACCGAGCAGTACTTC. The chain joins TRBV7-4 to TRBJ2-7; the match to TRBD2 covers 8 bases. Per the germline V gene, CDR1 is SGHVT and CDR2 is SQSDAQ. There are 16 residues in the CDR3. V lost 5 bases and J lost 6; bases outside the gene matches: 15.

CDR3 coding DNA: TGTGCCAGCAGTCCCCGGATTCTCTCCTACGAGCAGTACTTC. It yields the protein CASSPRILSYEQYF. The chain recombines TRBV6-2 or TRBV6-3 with TRBJ2-7; no clear D. Trimming cost V 5 bases and J 0 bases, with 11 bases left between them. Germline V gene lookup returns CDR1 MNHEY and CDR2 SVGEGT. The CDR3 extends over 14 amino acids.

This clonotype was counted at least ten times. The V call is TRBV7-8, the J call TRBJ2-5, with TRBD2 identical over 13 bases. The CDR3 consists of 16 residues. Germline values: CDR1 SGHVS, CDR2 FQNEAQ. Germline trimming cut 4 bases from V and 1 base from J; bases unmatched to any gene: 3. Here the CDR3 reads CASSSWTSGGQETQYF. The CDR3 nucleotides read TGTGCCAGCAGCTCCTGGACTAGCGGGGGCCAAGAGACCCAGTACTTC.

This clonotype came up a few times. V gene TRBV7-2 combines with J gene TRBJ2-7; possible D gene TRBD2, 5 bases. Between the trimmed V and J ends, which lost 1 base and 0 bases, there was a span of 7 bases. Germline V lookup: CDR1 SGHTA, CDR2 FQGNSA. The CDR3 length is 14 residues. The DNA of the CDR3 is TGTGCCAGCAGCTTAGGGCTAGCCTCCTACGAGCAGTACGTC. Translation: CASSLGLASYEQYV.